This TCR beta chain appears in the sequencing data of a study of spatial heterogeneity in lung cancer. Study background: For the average unique TCR and UMI combination, more than 8.5 occurrences appeared in raw reads.

There are many counts of this clonotype. Time point given: sample taken at primary tumor resection. Tumor, nontumor lung or frozen PBMC supplied whole RNA that was sequenced unsorted. Samples were obtained from 70 or so donors, all untreated early-stage non-small cell lung cancer patients. All TCR cDNA molecules were individually tagged with a unique molecular identifier. TCRdb reprocessed the 5' RACE reads via MiXCR and lists one record per CDR3 protein. The data contain roughly 10,000 distinct CDR3 sequences, roughly 4.3% of them singletons. Deletions cut 7 bases from V and 0 bases from J, with 8 bases between. Germline assignment: CDR1 KGHDR and CDR2 SFDVKD. The length of the CDR3 is 13 residues.

The chain recombines TRBV24-1 with TRBJ2-5, with D perhaps TRBD1 (5 bases). The sequenced sample was normal lung tissue next to the tumor, obtained at surgery. The receptor was derived from a male donor with early-stage non-small cell lung cancer. CDR3 DNA: TGTGCCACCAGCGCAGGGAACCAAGAGACCCAGTACTTC. The encoded protein is CATSAGNQETQYF.